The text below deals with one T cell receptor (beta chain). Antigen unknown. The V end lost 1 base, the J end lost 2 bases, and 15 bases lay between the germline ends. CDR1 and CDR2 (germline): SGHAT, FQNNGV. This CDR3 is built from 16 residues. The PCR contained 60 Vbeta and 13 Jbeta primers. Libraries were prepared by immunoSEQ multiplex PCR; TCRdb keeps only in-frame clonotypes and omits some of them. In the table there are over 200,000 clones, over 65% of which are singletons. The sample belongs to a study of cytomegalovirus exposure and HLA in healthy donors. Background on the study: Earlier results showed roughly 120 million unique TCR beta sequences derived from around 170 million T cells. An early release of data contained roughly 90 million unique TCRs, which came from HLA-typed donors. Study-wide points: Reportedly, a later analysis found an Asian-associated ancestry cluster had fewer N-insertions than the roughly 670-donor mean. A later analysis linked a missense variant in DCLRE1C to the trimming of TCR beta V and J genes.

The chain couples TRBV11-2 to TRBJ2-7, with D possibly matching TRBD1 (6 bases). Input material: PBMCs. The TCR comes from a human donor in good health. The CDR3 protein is CASSLGLYQGTYEQYF. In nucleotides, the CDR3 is TGTGCCAGCAGCTTAGGTCTCTATCAGGGGACCTACGAGCAGTACTTC.